The clone carrying this TCR beta chain appeared a single time. Everyone who took part was 18 to 89 years old, and they came from about two dozen US areas. Categorization into cohorts depended on clinical history that participants reported. The data stem from a study of blood T cell repertoires in COVID-19. Study overall: The study drew acute and convalescent COVID-19 samples from the United States, Italy and Spain. T cells, B-cell-depleted T cells, or PBMCs provided the cDNA or gDNA that served as material.

TCRdb's copy holds only in-frame clones and misses some; the assay was immunoSEQ multiplex PCR. The data contain 220,000 or so clones, roughly 83% of them singletons. Unmatched junction bases numbered 3, after V lost 5 bases and J lost 0 bases. This CDR3 is built from 15 residues. The germline V gene has CDR1 LNHDA and CDR2 SQIVND (reference sequence). This chain connects TRBV19 to TRBJ2-3, with 9 nucleotides matching TRBD1. This clonotype was sampled from a woman between 50 and 59 years old who had recovered from COVID-19. The source material was PBMCs or T cells enriched from blood (not recorded which). CDR3 sequence (DNA): TGTGCCAGTAGTCCCGGACAGGGGAGCACAGATACGCAGTATTTT. It encodes CASSPGQGSTDTQYF.